The 21 T cell receptor beta chains reported below all come from one sample, sequenced in a study of T cell changes during pregnancy in multiple sclerosis. Profiled with immunoSEQ multiplex PCR; TCRdb holds only in-frame clones, not every one. The sample shows around 62,000 clones, 90% of them seen only once. The sample was peripheral blood, taken in the third trimester of pregnancy. The receptors here all came from a female donor with multiple sclerosis, enrolled in a pregnancy study.

V gene TRBV2 combines with J gene TRBJ1-2, with 7 bases fitting TRBD1. The V and J ends lost 6 bases and 4 bases, in that order; junction bases with no gene match: 5. The CDR3 loop spans 13 amino acids. Looked up from germline, CDR1 is SNHLY and CDR2 is FYNNEI. CDR3 sequence reads: CASSKGQSYGYTF. The CDR3 DNA reads TGTGCCAGCAGCAAGGGACAGAGCTATGGCTACACCTTC.

This clone came up a few times. The genes are TRBV7-9 and TRBJ2-7; D perhaps matches TRBD1 (5 bases). Germline CDR1 reads SEHNR; CDR2 reads FQNEAQ (reference sequence). The CDR3 length is 14 residues. V was cut by 4 bases and J by 2 bases, with 12 bases left in between. The CDR3 sequence is CASSSYGRAYEQYF. CDR3 DNA: TGTGCCAGCAGCTCCTACGGCAGGGCCTACGAGCAGTACTTC.

The rearrangement links TRBV19 to TRBJ2-5; a weak D match, TRBD1 (6 bases). CDR1 LNHDA and CDR2 SQIVND come from the germline V gene (reference sequence). The CDR3 length is 12 residues. Trimming took off 8 bases at V and 4 bases at J, with 11 bases between the two ends. Here the CDR3 reads CASQARGETQYF. The CDR3 DNA reads TGTGCCAGTCAAGCCAGGGGAGAGACCCAGTACTTC.

The chain is built from TRBV11-2 and TRBJ2-7, with D unclear. V lost 0 bases, J lost 0 bases, and 15 bases lay in between. CDR3 length equals 17 residues. Germline loops: CDR1 SGHAT, CDR2 FQNNGV. CDR3 loop: CASSLDLPRASSYEQYF. CDR3 nucleotide sequence: TGTGCCAGCAGCTTAGATCTCCCGCGCGCTAGCTCCTACGAGCAGTACTTC.

The rearrangement joins TRBV6-5 to TRBJ2-7; 9 bases agree with TRBD1. CDR1 is MNHEY, CDR2 SVGAGI, per germline. J was trimmed by 3 bases and V by 6 bases; bases with no gene match: 9. CDR3 length equals 15 residues. The CDR3 region has the DNA TGTGCCAGCAGGATAACAGGGGGCACATACTACGAGCAGTACTTC. It encodes CASRITGGTYYEQYF.

The rearrangement links TRBV30 to TRBJ1-2, with TRBD1 matching over 9 bases. V shed 4 bases and J 5 bases; nucleotides not matched to a gene: 5. From germline, CDR1 is GTSNPN and CDR2 SVGIG (reference sequence). The CDR3 is made up of 13 amino acids. CDR3 nucleotides: TGTGCCTGGACCCACGGACAGGGGTATGGCTACACCTTC. This sequence encodes CAWTHGQGYGYTF.

The chain joins TRBV6-5 to TRBJ1-2; the match to TRBD1 covers 8 bases. The V and J ends lost 6 bases and 4 bases, in that order; junction bases with no gene match: 7. The V gene's germline CDR1 is MNHEY and CDR2 SVGAGI. The CDR3 is 14 residues long. The CDR3 spells CASSPGGASYGYTF. The DNA of the CDR3 is TGTGCCAGCAGCCCAGGGGGCGCGAGCTATGGCTACACCTTC.

The V gene is TRBV19, the J gene TRBJ2-1; possibly TRBD1 for D (6 bases). V was shortened by 9 bases and J by 4 bases, with 10 bases between the two germline ends. The CDR3 is 12 amino acids. Germline assignment: CDR1 LNHDA and CDR2 SQIVND (reference sequence). DNA for the CDR3: TGTGCCAGCCAACAGGGATACAATGAGCAGTTCTTC. It translates to CASQQGYNEQFF.

The chain links TRBV5-1 to TRBJ2-7; 10 positions agree with TRBD2. CDR1 SGHRS and CDR2 YFSETQ come from the germline V gene. The V segment lost 3 bases and the J segment 3 bases; nucleotides outside the gene matches: 3. This CDR3 comprises 14 residues. The CDR3 DNA follows: TGCGCCAGCAGCTCAGGGACTAGCGTCTACGAGCAGTACTTC. This codes for CASSSGTSVYEQYF.

V is TRBV5-1 and J is TRBJ1-1; TRBD1 is a possible D gene (5 bases). The CDR3 runs 16 residues. From germline, CDR1 is SGHRS and CDR2 YFSETQ. Between the trimmed V and J ends, which lost 2 bases and 3 bases, there was a span of 17 bases. CDR3 nucleotides: TGCGCCAGCAGCTTCCCTCACATCTCGGGGGACACTGAAGCTTTCTTT. This translates into CASSFPHISGDTEAFF.

The chain joins TRBV19 to TRBJ1-5; 8 nucleotides line up with TRBD1. J lost 4 bases, V lost 7 bases, and 9 bases had no gene match. CDR1 and CDR2 (germline): LNHDA, SQIVND (reference sequence). The CDR3 consists of 15 residues. This CDR3 is CASNPDRAGNQPQHF. The CDR3, as DNA: TGTGCCAGTAACCCGGACAGGGCAGGGAATCAGCCCCAGCATTTT.

The rearrangement links TRBV7-6 to TRBJ2-1; D perhaps matches TRBD1 (7 bases). Per the germline V gene, CDR1 is SGHVS and CDR2 is FNYEAQ. Trimming pared 0 bases from V and 8 bases from J, leaving 14 bases between. The CDR3 length is 15 residues. The chain's CDR3 is CASSLAPRGADEQFF. The DNA of the CDR3 is TGTGCCAGCAGCTTAGCGCCCAGGGGGGCTGATGAGCAGTTCTTC.

The J gene is TRBJ1-3, the V gene TRBV29-1; TRBD1 matches at 9 bases. This CDR3 contains 14 residues. V trimming: 6 bases; J trimming: 2 bases; junction bases outside the gene matches: 5. CDR1 SQVTM and CDR2 ANQGSEA come from the germline V gene. The DNA for the CDR3 is TGCAGCGTAGGACAGGGGACCACTGGAAACACCATATATTTT. This sequence encodes CSVGQGTTGNTIYF.

The chain uses TRBV7-9 and TRBJ1-4, with TRBD1 matching over 9 bases. The CDR3 extends over 16 amino acids. The germline V gene has CDR1 SEHNR and CDR2 FQNEAQ (reference sequence). The ends lost 3 bases at V and 5 bases at J; junction bases unmatched: 7. CDR3 sequence reads: CASSLVVGQGNEKLFF. The CDR3 DNA sequence: TGTGCCAGCAGCTTGGTTGTGGGACAGGGAAATGAAAAACTGTTTTTT.

This chain joins TRBV5-4 and TRBJ2-7; tentative D call: TRBD2 (6 bases). CDR3 length: 12 residues. Trimming took off 5 bases at V and 4 bases at J, with 10 bases between the two ends. Per the germline V gene, CDR1 is SGHNT and CDR2 is YYREEE (reference sequence). The DNA for the CDR3 is TGTGCCAGCAGTATCGGGACTTACGAGCAGTACTTC. Translated: CASSIGTYEQYF.

The CDR3 loop is CASSLSGHETQYF. DNA for the CDR3: TGCGCCAGCAGCCTTAGCGGACACGAGACCCAGTACTTC. This sequence joins TRBV5-1 and TRBJ2-5; D perhaps matches TRBD2 (6 bases). The CDR3 length is 13 residues. Germline assignment: CDR1 SGHRS and CDR2 YFSETQ. V lost 4 bases and J 5 bases, leaving 12 bases between the germline ends.

This clone has just a few counts. This rearrangement joins TRBV2 to TRBJ2-2; a weak D match, TRBD1 (6 bases). This CDR3 has 13 amino acids. Germline CDR1 SNHLY, CDR2 FYNNEI. Trimming removed 6 bases from V and 6 bases from J, with 11 bases in between. The CDR3 spells CASSAQGPGELFF. The DNA of the CDR3 is TGTGCCAGCAGCGCACAGGGACCCGGGGAGCTGTTTTTT.

The V gene is TRBV27, the J gene TRBJ2-5; D is possibly TRBD2 (6 bases). Germline lookup yields CDR1 MNHEY and CDR2 SMNVEV (reference sequence). V was pared by 0 bases and J by 4 bases, with 9 bases between. This CDR3 is 14 amino acids long. The CDR3 loop reads CASSLSRGRETQYF. As DNA, the CDR3 is TGTGCCAGCAGTTTATCGCGGGGAAGAGAGACCCAGTACTTC.

The genes are TRBV25-1 and TRBJ2-7; 8 nucleotides align to TRBD1. The germline gives CDR1 MGHDK, CDR2 SYGVNS. Trimming at V came to 4 bases and at J to 4 bases, leaving 9 bases not matched to a gene. The CDR3 runs to 15 residues. The CDR3 region has the DNA TGTGCCAGCAGTGGTGGACAGGGTAGACGGTACGAGCAGTACTTC. Its translation is CASSGGQGRRYEQYF.

This clone was observed once. The same CDR3 is also encoded by other DNA sequences in this sample. Here the CDR3 DNA reads TGTGCCAGCAGCTTAGGGACAGGGCAGGAGACCCAGTACTTC. Its protein is CASSLGTGQETQYF. The chain is built from TRBV7-8 and TRBJ2-5; TRBD1 agrees at 8 bases. V shed 1 base, J shed 5 bases, and the junction held 3 bases outside the gene matches. The length of the CDR3 is 14 residues. CDR1 and CDR2 from the germline V gene are SGHVS and FQNEAQ.

This chain uses TRBV9 with TRBJ2-2; 7 nucleotides match TRBD2. Germline CDR1 and CDR2: SGDLS and YYNGEE. The CDR3 sequence is 15 residues long. V shed 3 bases, J shed 5 bases, and the junction held 7 bases outside the gene matches. CDR3 coding DNA: TGTGCCAGCAGCGCGGGGGGACCGCCGACCGGGGAGCTGTTTTTT. Translated, it gives CASSAGGPPTGELFF.